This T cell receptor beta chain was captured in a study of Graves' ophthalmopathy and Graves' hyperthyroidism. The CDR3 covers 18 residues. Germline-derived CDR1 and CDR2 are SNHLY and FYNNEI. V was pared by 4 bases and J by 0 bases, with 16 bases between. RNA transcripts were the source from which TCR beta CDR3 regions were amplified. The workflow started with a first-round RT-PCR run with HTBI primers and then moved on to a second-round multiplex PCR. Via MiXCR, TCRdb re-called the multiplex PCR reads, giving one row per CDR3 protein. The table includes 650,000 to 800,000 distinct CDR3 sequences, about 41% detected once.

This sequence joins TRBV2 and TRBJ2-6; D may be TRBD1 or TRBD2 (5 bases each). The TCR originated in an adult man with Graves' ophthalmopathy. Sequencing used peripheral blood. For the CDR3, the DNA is TGTGCCAGCAGTGTTAATGAGGGGTGGGACTCTGGGGCCAACGTCCTGACTTTC. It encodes CASSVNEGWDSGANVLTF.